This T cell receptor (beta chain) stems from a study of response to subunit inactivated influenza vaccine. Only a few counts were recorded for this clonotype. The antigen is unknown. From the RT-PCR reads, TCRdb called clonotypes with MiXCR, one entry per CDR3 protein. The sample holds approximately 520,000 distinct CDR3 sequences, 16% seen once. Study-level points and caveats: Each seasonal flu vaccination may recruit only limited new T cells, authors suggested.

This TCR came from a man between 50 and 75 years old who received an inactivated influenza vaccine. Sequenced here: CD4+ T cells sorted from PBMCs, sampled approximately 25 months after vaccination.

The DNA for the CDR3 is TGTGCCAGCAGTACCGGGCCTCACACCTACGAGCAGTACTTC. Its translation is CASSTGPHTYEQYF. This chain connects TRBV6-1 to TRBJ2-7, with no clear D. V was clipped by 5 bases and J by 2 bases, with 13 bases between them. Germline-derived CDR1 and CDR2 are MNHNS and SASEGT. This CDR3 has 14 residues.